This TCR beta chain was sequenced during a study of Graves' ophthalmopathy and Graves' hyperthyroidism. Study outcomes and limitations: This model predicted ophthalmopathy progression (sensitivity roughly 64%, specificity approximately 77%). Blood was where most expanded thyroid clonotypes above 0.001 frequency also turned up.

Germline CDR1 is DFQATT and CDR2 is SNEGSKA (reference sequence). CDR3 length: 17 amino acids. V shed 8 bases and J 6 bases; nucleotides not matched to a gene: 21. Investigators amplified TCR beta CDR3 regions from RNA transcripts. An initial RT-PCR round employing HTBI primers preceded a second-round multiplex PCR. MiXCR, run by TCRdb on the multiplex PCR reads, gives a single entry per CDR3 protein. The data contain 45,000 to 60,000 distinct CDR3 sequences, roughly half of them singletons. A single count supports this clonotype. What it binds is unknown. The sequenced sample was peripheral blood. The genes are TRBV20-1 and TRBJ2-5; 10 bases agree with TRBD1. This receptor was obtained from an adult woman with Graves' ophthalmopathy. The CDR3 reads CSPPSFFPGQGSQTQYF. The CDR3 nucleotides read TGCAGTCCTCCCTCGTTCTTCCCGGGACAGGGGAGCCAGACCCAGTACTTC.